This T cell receptor beta chain was documented in a study of T cells in localized non-small cell lung cancer. General observations from the study: Tumor samples were not multi-region, leaving intratumor heterogeneity unexcluded. A higher density of T cells in blood coincided with extended overall survival.

V lost 0 bases and J 3 bases, leaving 8 bases between the germline ends. Germline V gene sequence: CDR1 SGHAT, CDR2 FQNNGV. CDR3 length: 14 amino acids. Assay used: immunoSEQ multiplex PCR; TCRdb lists only in-frame clones, some missing. In the table there are around 25,000 clones, about 86% of which are singletons. This clone appeared a single time. The antigen remains unidentified. This clonotype originated in a male donor at least 60 years old with stage II squamous cell lung carcinoma. This specimen was peripheral blood, taken before any cancer treatment. This chain links TRBV11-2 with TRBJ2-5; D is unclear. CDR3 coding DNA: TGTGCCAGCAGCTTAGAGGGCGGAAAAGAGACCCAGTACTTC. Its protein product is CASSLEGGKETQYF.